The present T cell receptor beta chain was sequenced within a study of cytomegalovirus exposure and HLA in healthy donors. Trimming took 3 bases from V and 2 from J; bases not matched to a gene: 6. This CDR3 has 15 amino acids. CDR1 and CDR2 (germline): LNHDA, SQIVND (reference sequence). The PCR contained 60 Vbeta and 13 Jbeta primers. Measured with immunoSEQ multiplex PCR; TCRdb has only the in-frame clones, and not every one. The data contain 150,000 or so clones, roughly 72% of them singletons. The V and J genes are TRBV19 and TRBJ2-7, with 8 bases matching TRBD1. This clonotype was obtained from a male donor in good health and CMV-seronegative. Sequencing input: PBMCs. The CDR3 loop reads CASSISKTGAYEQYF. The CDR3 DNA sequence: TGTGCCAGTAGTATCTCAAAGACAGGGGCCTACGAGCAGTACTTC.